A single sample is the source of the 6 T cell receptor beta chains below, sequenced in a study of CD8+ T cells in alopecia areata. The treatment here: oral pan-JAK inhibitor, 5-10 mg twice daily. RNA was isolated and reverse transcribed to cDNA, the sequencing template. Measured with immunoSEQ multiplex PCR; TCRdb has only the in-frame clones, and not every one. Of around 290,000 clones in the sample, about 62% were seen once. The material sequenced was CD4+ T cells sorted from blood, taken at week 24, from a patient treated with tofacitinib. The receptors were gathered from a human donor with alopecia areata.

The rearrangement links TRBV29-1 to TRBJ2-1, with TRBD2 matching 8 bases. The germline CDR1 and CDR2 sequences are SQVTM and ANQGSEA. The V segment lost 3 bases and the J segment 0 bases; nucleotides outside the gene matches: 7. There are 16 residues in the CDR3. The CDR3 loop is CSVETSDPSSYNEQFF. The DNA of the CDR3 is TGCAGCGTTGAGACTAGCGACCCGAGCTCCTACAATGAGCAGTTCTTC.

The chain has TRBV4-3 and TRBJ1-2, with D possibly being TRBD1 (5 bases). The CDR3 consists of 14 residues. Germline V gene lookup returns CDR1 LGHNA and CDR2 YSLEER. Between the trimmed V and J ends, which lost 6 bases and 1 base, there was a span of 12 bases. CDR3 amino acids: CASRPTGVNYGYTF. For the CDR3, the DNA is TGCGCCAGCAGACCTACAGGAGTTAACTATGGCTACACCTTC.

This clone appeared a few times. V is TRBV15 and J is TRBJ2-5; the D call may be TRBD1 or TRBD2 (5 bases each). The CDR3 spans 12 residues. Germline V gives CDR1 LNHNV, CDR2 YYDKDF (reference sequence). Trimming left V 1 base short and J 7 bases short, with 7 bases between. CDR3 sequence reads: CATSRGGGTQYF. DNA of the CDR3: TGTGCCACCAGCAGAGGTGGGGGGACCCAGTACTTC.

The chain's CDR3 is CASSQVQTRDTQYF. CDR3 coding DNA: TGCGCCAGCAGCCAAGTTCAGACTCGGGATACGCAGTATTTT. V is TRBV4-1 and J is TRBJ2-3, with unresolved D. Germline CDR1 is MGHRA and CDR2 is YSYEKL. There are 14 residues in the CDR3. V was clipped by 1 base and J by 6 bases, with 11 bases between them.

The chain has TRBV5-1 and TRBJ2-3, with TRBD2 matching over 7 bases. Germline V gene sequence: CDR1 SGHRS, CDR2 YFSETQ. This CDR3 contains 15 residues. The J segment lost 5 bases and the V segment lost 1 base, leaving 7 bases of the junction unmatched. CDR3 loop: CASSLQRGTVDTQYF. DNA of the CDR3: TGCGCCAGCAGCTTGCAGCGGGGTACTGTAGATACGCAGTATTTT.

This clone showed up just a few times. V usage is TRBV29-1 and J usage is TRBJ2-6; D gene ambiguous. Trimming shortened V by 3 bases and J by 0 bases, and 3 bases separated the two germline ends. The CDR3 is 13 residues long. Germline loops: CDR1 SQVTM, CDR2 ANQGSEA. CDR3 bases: TGCAGCGTTGACCCCTCTGGGGCCAACGTCCTGACTTTC. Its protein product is CSVDPSGANVLTF.